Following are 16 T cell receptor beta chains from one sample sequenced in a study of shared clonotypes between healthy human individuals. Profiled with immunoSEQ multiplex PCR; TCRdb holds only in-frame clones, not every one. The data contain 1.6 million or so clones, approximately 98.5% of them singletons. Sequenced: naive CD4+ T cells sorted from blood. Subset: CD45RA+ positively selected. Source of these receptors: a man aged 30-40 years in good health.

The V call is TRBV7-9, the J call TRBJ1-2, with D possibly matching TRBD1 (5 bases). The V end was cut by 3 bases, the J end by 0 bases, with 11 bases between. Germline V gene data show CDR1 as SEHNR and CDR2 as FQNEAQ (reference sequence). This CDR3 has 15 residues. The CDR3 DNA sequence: TGTGCCAGCAGCTTGTTCAGGGATCCTAACTATGGCTACACCTTC. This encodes CASSLFRDPNYGYTF.

CDR3 nucleotides: TGTGCCAGCAGTGGCTGGAGCGGGACCTACGAGCAGTACTTC. Encoded protein: CASSGWSGTYEQYF. This chain connects TRBV2 to TRBJ2-7, with 7 bases matching TRBD2. The CDR3 contains 14 residues. The V segment lost 4 bases and the J segment 2 bases; nucleotides outside the gene matches: 5. CDR1 and CDR2 from the germline V gene are SNHLY and FYNNEI.

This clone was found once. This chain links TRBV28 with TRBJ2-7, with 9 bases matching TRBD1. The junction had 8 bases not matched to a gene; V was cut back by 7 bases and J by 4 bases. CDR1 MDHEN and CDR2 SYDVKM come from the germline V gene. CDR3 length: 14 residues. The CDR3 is CASISGQGLYEQYF. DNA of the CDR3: TGTGCCAGCATTTCGGGACAGGGTTTATACGAGCAGTACTTC.

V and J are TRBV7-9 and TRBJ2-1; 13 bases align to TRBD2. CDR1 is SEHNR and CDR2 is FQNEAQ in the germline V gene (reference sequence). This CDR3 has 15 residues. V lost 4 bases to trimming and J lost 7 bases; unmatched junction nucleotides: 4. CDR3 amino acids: CASSWTSGSTNEQFF. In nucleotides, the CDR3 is TGTGCCAGCAGCTGGACTAGCGGGAGTACTAATGAGCAGTTCTTC.

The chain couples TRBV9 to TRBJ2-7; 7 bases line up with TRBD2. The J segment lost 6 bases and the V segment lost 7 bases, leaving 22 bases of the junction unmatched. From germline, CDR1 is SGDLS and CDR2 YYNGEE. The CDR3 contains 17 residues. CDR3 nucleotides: TGTGCCAGCGGGGTAGGGTCGGCGGGAGTGGAGGGTCGCGAGCAGTACTTC. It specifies CASGVGSAGVEGREQYF.

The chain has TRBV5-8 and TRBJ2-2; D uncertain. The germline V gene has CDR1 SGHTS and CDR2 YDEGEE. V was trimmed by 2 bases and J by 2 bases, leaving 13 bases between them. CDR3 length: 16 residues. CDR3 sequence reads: CASSLVNSVNTGELFF. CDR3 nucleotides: TGTGCCAGCAGCTTAGTAAACAGTGTTAACACCGGGGAGCTGTTTTTT.

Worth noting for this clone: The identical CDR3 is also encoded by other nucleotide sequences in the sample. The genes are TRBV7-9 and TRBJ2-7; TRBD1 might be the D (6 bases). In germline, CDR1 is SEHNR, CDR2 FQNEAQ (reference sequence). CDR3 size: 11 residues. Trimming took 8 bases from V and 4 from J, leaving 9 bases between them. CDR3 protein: CASSRGYEQYF. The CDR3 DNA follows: TGTGCCAGCTCCAGGGGTTACGAGCAGTACTTC.

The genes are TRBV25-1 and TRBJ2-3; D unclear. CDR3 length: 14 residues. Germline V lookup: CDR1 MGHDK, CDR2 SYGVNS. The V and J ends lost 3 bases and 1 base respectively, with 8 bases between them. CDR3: CASSDSTRTDTQYF. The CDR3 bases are TGTGCCAGCAGTGATAGCACCCGCACAGATACGCAGTATTTT.

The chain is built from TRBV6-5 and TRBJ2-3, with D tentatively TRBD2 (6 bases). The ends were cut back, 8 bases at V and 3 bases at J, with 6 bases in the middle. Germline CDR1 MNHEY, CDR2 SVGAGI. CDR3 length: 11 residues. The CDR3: CASRETDTQYF. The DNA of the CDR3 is TGTGCCAGCCGGGAGACAGATACGCAGTATTTT.

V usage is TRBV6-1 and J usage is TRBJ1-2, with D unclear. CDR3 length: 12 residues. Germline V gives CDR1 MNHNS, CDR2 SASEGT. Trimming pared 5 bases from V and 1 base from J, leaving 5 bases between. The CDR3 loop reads CASSQVNYGYTF. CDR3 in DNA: TGTGCCAGCAGTCAGGTTAACTATGGCTACACCTTC.

The CDR3 bases are TGTGCCAGCAGTGAACCGGGACAGGTTCACGGGGAGCTGTTTTTT. It translates to CASSEPGQVHGELFF. J is TRBJ2-2 and V is TRBV6-1; 8 positions agree with TRBD1. V was pared by 2 bases and J by 7 bases, with 6 bases of the junction left unmatched. Germline V gene lookup returns CDR1 MNHNS and CDR2 SASEGT. This CDR3 has 15 amino acids.

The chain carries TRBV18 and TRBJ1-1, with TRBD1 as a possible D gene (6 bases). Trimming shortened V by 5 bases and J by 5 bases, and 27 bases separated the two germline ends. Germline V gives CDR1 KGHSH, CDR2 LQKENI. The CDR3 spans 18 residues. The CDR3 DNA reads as TGTGCCAGCTCAAGCAAACCGACAGGTCCTCTCCGCGGGACTGAAGCTTTCTTT. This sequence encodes CASSSKPTGPLRGTEAFF.

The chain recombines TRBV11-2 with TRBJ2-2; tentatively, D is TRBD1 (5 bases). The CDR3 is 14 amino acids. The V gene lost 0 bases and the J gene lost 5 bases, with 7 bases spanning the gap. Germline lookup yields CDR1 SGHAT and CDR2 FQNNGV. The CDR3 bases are TGTGCCAGCAGCTTAGAGGCAGGGACCGGGGAGCTGTTTTTT. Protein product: CASSLEAGTGELFF.

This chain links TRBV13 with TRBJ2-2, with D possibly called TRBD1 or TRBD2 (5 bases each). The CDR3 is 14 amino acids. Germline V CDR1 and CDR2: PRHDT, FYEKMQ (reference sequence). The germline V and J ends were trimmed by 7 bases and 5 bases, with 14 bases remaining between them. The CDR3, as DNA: TGTGCCAGCAATCGGGGCCCGAGGACCGGGGAGCTGTTTTTT. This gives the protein CASNRGPRTGELFF.

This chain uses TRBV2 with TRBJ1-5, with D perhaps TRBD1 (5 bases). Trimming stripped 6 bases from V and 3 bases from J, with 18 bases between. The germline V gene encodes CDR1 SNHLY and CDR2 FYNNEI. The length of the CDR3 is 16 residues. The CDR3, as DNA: TGTGCCAGCAGCGAAACGACGGGACGGATCAATCAGCCCCAGCATTTT. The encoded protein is CASSETTGRINQPQHF.

The CDR3 DNA reads TGTGCCAGCTCCCAGCGGTACGAGCAGTACTTC. This translates into CASSQRYEQYF. The chain couples TRBV18 to TRBJ2-7; D is perhaps TRBD2 (5 bases). The germline CDR1 and CDR2 sequences are KGHSH and LQKENI. Trimming took 6 bases from V and 4 from J, leaving 7 bases between them. The length of the CDR3 is 11 residues.